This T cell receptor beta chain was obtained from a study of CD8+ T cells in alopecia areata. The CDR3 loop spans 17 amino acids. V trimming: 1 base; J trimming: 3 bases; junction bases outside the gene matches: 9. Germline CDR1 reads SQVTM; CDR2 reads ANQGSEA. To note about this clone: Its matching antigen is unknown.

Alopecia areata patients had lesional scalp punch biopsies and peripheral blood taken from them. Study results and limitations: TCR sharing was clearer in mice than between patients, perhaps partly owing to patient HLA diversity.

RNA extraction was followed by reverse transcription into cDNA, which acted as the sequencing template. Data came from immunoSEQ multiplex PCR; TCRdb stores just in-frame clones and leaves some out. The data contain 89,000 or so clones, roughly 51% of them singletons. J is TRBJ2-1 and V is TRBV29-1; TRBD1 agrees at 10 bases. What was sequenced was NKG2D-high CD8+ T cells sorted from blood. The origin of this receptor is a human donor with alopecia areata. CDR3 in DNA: TGCAGCGTTGAAGGGGTGCCGGGACAGGGGTTCTACAATGAGCAGTTCTTC. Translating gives CSVEGVPGQGFYNEQFF.